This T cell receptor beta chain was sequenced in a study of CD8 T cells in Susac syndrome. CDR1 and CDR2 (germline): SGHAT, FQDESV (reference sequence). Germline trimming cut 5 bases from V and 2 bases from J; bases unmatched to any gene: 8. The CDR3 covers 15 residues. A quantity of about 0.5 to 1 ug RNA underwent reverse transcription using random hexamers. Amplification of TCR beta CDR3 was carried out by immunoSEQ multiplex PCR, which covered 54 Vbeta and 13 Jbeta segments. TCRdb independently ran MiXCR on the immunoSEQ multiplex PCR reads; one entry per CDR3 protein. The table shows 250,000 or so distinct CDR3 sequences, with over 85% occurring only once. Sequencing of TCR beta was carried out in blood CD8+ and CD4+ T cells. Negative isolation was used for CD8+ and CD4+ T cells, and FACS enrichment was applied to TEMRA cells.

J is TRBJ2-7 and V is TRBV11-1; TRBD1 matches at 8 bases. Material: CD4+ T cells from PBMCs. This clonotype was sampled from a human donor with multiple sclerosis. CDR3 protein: CASSPGGPPTYEQYF. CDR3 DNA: TGTGCCAGCAGCCCAGGGGGCCCTCCAACCTACGAGCAGTACTTC. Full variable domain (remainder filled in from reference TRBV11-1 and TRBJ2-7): EAEVAQSPRYKITEKSQAVAFWCDPISGHATLYWYRQILGQGPELLVQFQDESVVDDSQLPKDRFSAERLKGVDSTLKIQPAELGDSAMYLCASSPGGPPTYEQYFGPGTRLTVT.